The rows below give T cell receptor beta chains drawn from one sample of a study of shared clonotypes between healthy human individuals. Only in-frame clones appear in the TCRdb table, and some are missing; sequencing was by immunoSEQ multiplex PCR. The sample contains roughly 500,000 clones, about 82% of which appear only once. Sequencing was carried out using PBMCs. All receptors come from a woman in her thirties or forties in good health. Some clones in this sample may be carry-over from other donors' samples. CDR3s include the opening cysteine and the closing phenylalanine or tryptophan. D genes are given only for firm matches. Expanded clones get a size class; other rows say once, few or many, or leave the size out.

d_call | j_call | clone_size | v_call | cdr3_aa | cdr3_nt
TRBD2 | TRBJ2-7 | NA | TRBV2 | CASRGLPGYEQYF | TGTGCCAGCAGGGGACTACCGGGCTACGAGCAGTACTTC
TRBD2 | TRBJ2-1 | NA | TRBV19 | CASSGTSDYNEQFF | TGTGCCAGTTCCGGGACTAGCGACTACAATGAGCAGTTCTTC
NA | TRBJ1-5 | NA | TRBV7-2 | CASSLMSKSNQPQHF | TGTGCCAGCAGCCTAATGTCCAAAAGCAATCAGCCCCAGCATTTT
TRBD2 | TRBJ2-7 | NA | TRBV27 | CASSLRASGGYEQYF | TGTGCCAGCAGTTTAAGGGCTAGCGGGGGGTACGAGCAGTACTTC
NA | TRBJ2-7 | NA | TRBV20-1 | CSAERSYEQYF | TGCAGTGCGGAGAGGAGTTACGAGCAGTACTTC
TRBD1 | TRBJ2-7 | NA | TRBV7-6 | CASSAITGVEQYF | TGTGCCAGCAGCGCAATTACAGGGGTCGAGCAGTACTTC
NA | TRBJ1-1 | NA | TRBV11-2 | CASNFGGSLTEAFF | TGTGCCAGCAACTTTGGGGGGTCTCTAACTGAAGCTTTCTTT
TRBD2 | TRBJ2-7 | few | TRBV5-4 | CASSPSGLAGVHEQYF | TGTGCCAGCAGCCCTAGTGGTCTAGCGGGAGTCCACGAGCAGTACTTC
TRBD2 | TRBJ2-7 | NA | TRBV29-1 | CSVQRESREQYF | TGCAGCGTTCAGCGGGAGAGTAGGGAGCAGTACTTC
NA | TRBJ2-2 | NA | TRBV5-4 | CASSSEIANTGELFF | TGTGCCAGCAGCTCGGAGATCGCGAACACCGGGGAGCTGTTTTTT
NA | TRBJ1-2 | NA | TRBV28 | CASRASGRTNYGYTF | TGTGCCAGCAGGGCCTCGGGACGGACTAACTATGGCTACACCTTC
TRBD1 | TRBJ1-3 | NA | TRBV6-5 | CASSWGGQAGNTIYF | TGTGCCAGCAGTTGGGGAGGACAGGCTGGAAACACCATATATTTT
NA | TRBJ2-1 | NA | TRBV7-3 | CASSFGRGYNEQFF | TGTGCCAGCAGCTTTGGGCGGGGATACAATGAGCAGTTCTTC
TRBD1 | TRBJ1-2 | few | TRBV5-1 | CASSLSGQGGSYTF | TGCGCCAGCAGCTTGTCCGGACAGGGCGGCAGCTACACCTTC
NA | TRBJ2-7 | NA | TRBV19 | CASSFTGTPAYEQYF | TGTGCCAGTAGTTTCACCGGGACACCCGCCTACGAGCAGTACTTC
NA | TRBJ2-3 | NA | TRBV4-3 | CASSSGPGGGEDTQYF | TGCGCCAGCAGCTCCGGACCGGGTGGAGGGGAAGATACGCAGTATTTT
NA | TRBJ2-7 | NA | TRBV7-9 | CASSLVGGPNYEQYF | TGTGCCAGCAGCTTAGTGGGCGGGCCAAACTACGAGCAGTACTTC
TRBD1 | TRBJ2-1 | NA | TRBV30 | CAWSKGATLYNEQFF | TGTGCCTGGAGTAAGGGGGCGACACTCTACAATGAGCAGTTCTTC
NA | TRBJ2-4 | few | TRBV6-6 | CASSNDRVEGNIQYF | TGTGCCAGCAGCAACGACAGGGTGGAGGGAAACATTCAGTACTTC
NA | TRBJ2-5 | NA | TRBV28 | CASRGHRAGETQYF | TGTGCCAGCAGAGGACACAGGGCCGGGGAGACCCAGTACTTC
NA | TRBJ2-7 | few | TRBV20-1 | CSARTVSEQYF | TGCAGTGCTAGGACGGTTAGCGAGCAGTACTTC
NA | TRBJ2-2 | few | TRBV9 | CASSSRSYTGELFF | TGTGCCAGCAGCTCGCGGTCCTACACCGGGGAGCTGTTTTTT
TRBD1 | TRBJ1-1 | NA | TRBV19 | CASSGTANTEAFF | TGTGCCAGTAGTGGGACAGCGAACACTGAAGCTTTCTTT
NA | TRBJ2-1 | few | TRBV6-4 | CASSDSGVSSYNEQFF | TGTGCCAGCAGTGACTCTGGCGTGAGCTCCTACAATGAGCAGTTCTTC
NA | TRBJ2-7 | NA | TRBV7-2 | CASSPRVHEQYF | TGTGCCAGCAGCCCCAGGGTACACGAGCAGTACTTC
NA | TRBJ1-1 | few | TRBV9 | CASSPGRGGRNTEAFF | TGTGCCAGCAGCCCCGGCCGAGGCGGGAGGAACACTGAAGCTTTCTTT
NA | TRBJ2-7 | once | TRBV28 | CASSLHARYTYEQYF | TGTGCCAGCAGTTTACACGCCAGGTACACCTACGAGCAGTACTTC
TRBD2 | TRBJ2-3 | NA | TRBV5-1 | CASSTGTSGDTQYF | TGCGCCAGCAGCACAGGGACTAGCGGAGATACGCAGTATTTT
TRBD2 | TRBJ2-5 | NA | TRBV19 | CASSIVRGSGGQETQYF | TGTGCCAGTAGTATAGTCCGGGGTAGCGGGGGTCAAGAGACCCAGTACTTC
TRBD2 | TRBJ2-1 | few | TRBV5-1 | CASSLGTSQGNEQFF | TGCGCCAGCAGCTTGGGGACTAGTCAGGGCAATGAGCAGTTCTTC
TRBD1 | TRBJ2-5 | NA | TRBV18 | CASQRTGNQETQYF | TGTGCCAGCCAGAGGACAGGCAACCAAGAGACCCAGTACTTC
NA | TRBJ1-4 | NA | TRBV5-1 | CASSNPRDKNEKLFF | TGCGCCAGCAGCAACCCCCGGGACAAGAATGAAAAACTGTTTTTT
TRBD1 | TRBJ1-1 | NA | TRBV7-2 | CASSLAGQGSAFF | TGTGCCAGCAGCTTAGCAGGACAGGGTTCAGCTTTCTTT
NA | TRBJ2-7 | once | TRBV2 | CASSEALQGPYERYF | TGTGCCAGCAGTGAAGCGCTTCAGGGACCCTACGAGCGGTACTTC
TRBD1 | TRBJ2-3 | NA | TRBV7-2 | CASSRDRGSDTQYF | TGTGCCAGCAGCCGGGACAGGGGATCAGATACGCAGTATTTT
NA | TRBJ1-1 | NA | TRBV2 | CASVGTEAFF | TGTGCCAGCGTCGGGACAGAAGCTTTCTTT
TRBD1 | TRBJ1-2 | NA | TRBV28 | CASSLPDRASNYGYTF | TGTGCCAGCAGTTTACCCGACAGGGCTTCTAACTATGGCTACACCTTC
NA | TRBJ2-7 | NA | TRBV20-1 | CSARRGYEQYF | TGCAGTGCTAGACGTGGCTACGAGCAGTACTTC
NA | TRBJ2-7 | NA | TRBV5-5 | CASSLEAYTYEQYF | TGTGCCAGCAGCTTGGAAGCGTACACCTACGAGCAGTACTTC
TRBD1 | TRBJ1-1 | NA | TRBV19 | CASSTDRGGTEAFF | TGTGCCAGTAGTACCGACAGGGGGGGCACTGAAGCTTTCTTT
TRBD1 | TRBJ1-1 | NA | TRBV5-1 | CASSPGQGVPTEAFF | TGCGCCAGCAGCCCTGGACAGGGGGTCCCCACTGAAGCTTTCTTT
NA | TRBJ2-2 | NA | TRBV5-1 | CASSLRTSTGELFF | TGCGCCAGCAGCTTGCGTACCTCGACCGGGGAGCTGTTTTTT
NA | TRBJ2-7 | NA | TRBV6-5 | CASSYSGLFYEQYF | TGTGCCAGCAGTTACTCGGGACTCTTCTACGAGCAGTACTTC
NA | TRBJ1-2 | NA | TRBV7-3 | CASSYTQGYGYTF | TGTGCCAGCAGCTACACACAGGGATATGGCTACACCTTC
TRBD2 | TRBJ2-2 | NA | TRBV7-3 | CASSPRLAGAHTGELFF | TGTGCCAGCAGCCCCCGGCTAGCGGGAGCTCACACCGGGGAGCTGTTTTTT
TRBD2 | TRBJ2-1 | NA | TRBV15 | CATSRVMTSGGYNEQFF | TGTGCCACCAGCAGAGTTATGACTAGCGGGGGCTATAATGAGCAGTTCTTC
TRBD1 | TRBJ2-7 | NA | TRBV11-2 | CASSLGGQGPYEQYF | TGTGCCAGCAGCTTAGGGGGACAGGGTCCGTACGAGCAGTACTTC
NA | TRBJ2-7 | NA | TRBV30 | CAWSVRGSSYEQHF | TGTGCCTGGAGTGTAAGGGGGAGCTCCTACGAGCAGCACTTC
NA | TRBJ2-3 | NA | TRBV19 | CASSSGIRAGDTQYF | TGTGCCAGTAGTTCAGGGATCAGGGCGGGAGATACGCAGTATTTT
TRBD2 | TRBJ2-2 | once | TRBV5-6 | CASSGGVGLAGEGTGELFF | TGTGCCAGCAGCGGGGGTGTCGGACTAGCGGGAGAGGGCACCGGGGAGCTGTTTTTT
TRBD2 | TRBJ2-7 | NA | TRBV30 | CAWTREGYEQYF | TGTGCCTGGACACGGGAGGGGTACGAGCAGTACTTC
TRBD2 | TRBJ2-1 | NA | TRBV6-6 | CASSYSGTSVEQFF | TGTGCCAGCAGTTACTCGGGGACTAGCGTTGAGCAGTTCTTC
NA | TRBJ2-7 | NA | TRBV4-1 | CASSQLSISGEQYF | TGCGCCAGCAGCCAATTGAGTATATCGGGCGAGCAGTACTTC
NA | TRBJ2-7 | NA | TRBV29-1 | CSVVEGGEQYF | TGCAGCGTTGTAGAAGGGGGGGAGCAGTACTTC
NA | TRBJ1-2 | NA | TRBV7-9 | CASSKGSSNYGYTF | TGTGCCAGCAGCAAGGGGAGTTCCAACTATGGCTACACCTTC